The 6 T cell receptor beta chains in this list originate from one sample, sequenced in a study of T-cell memory formation after mild COVID-19. From the 5' RACE reads, TCRdb called clonotypes with MiXCR, one entry per CDR3 protein. The sample carries 550,000 to 700,000 distinct CDR3 sequences, approximately 15% recorded once. Sequencing was carried out using PBMCs or a T cell subset sorted from them (not recorded which). The source of these receptors is an adult woman who had mild COVID-19 (a few samples of this study predate the infection). Cell type and time point are not known.

This clonotype turned up a few times. This sequence joins TRBV20-1 and TRBJ1-5, with D unresolved. The V end was cut by 1 base, the J end by 6 bases, with 13 bases between. CDR3 size: 14 residues. CDR1 is DFQATT, CDR2 SNEGSKA, per germline (reference sequence). CDR3 DNA sequence: TGCAGTGCTAGAGGGGCCCGGGCCAGTCAGCCCCAGCATTTT. Translated, it gives CSARGARASQPQHF.

This clonotype appeared a few times. The chain carries TRBV10-3 and TRBJ2-3; D is undetermined. Deletions cut 5 bases from V and 0 bases from J, with 9 bases between. CDR1 ENHRY and CDR2 SYGVKD come from the germline V gene. The CDR3 is 14 residues long. The chain's CDR3 is CAISSGSSTDTQYF. CDR3 nucleotide sequence: TGTGCCATCAGTTCCGGGTCTAGCACAGATACGCAGTATTTT.

A few counts support this clonotype. The chain couples TRBV19 to TRBJ1-1; D is unclear. This CDR3 region has 14 residues. The V gene lost 2 bases and the J gene lost 1 base, with 8 bases spanning the gap. Per the germline V gene, CDR1 is LNHDA and CDR2 is SQIVND (reference sequence). For the CDR3, the DNA is TGTGCCAGTAGTATAACGGCAGCGAACACTGAAGCTTTCTTT. The encoded protein is CASSITAANTEAFF.

The V gene is TRBV12-3 or TRBV12-4, the J gene TRBJ2-3, with 8 positions matching TRBD2. J gave up 6 bases and V 0 bases, and 5 bases lay outside the gene matches. CDR3 length: 15 residues. The CDR3 bases are TGTGCCAGCAGTTTAGCGCGGGGGGTGGCGGATACGCAGTATTTT. Translated: CASSLARGVADTQYF.

This clonotype was picked up a small number of times. This chain links TRBV12-3 or TRBV12-4 with TRBJ2-3; D might be TRBD2 (6 bases). The CDR3 runs 15 residues. V lost 4 bases, J lost 6 bases, and 17 bases lay in between. The CDR3 loop reads CASSSRLEERDTQYF. The DNA of the CDR3 is TGTGCCAGCAGTTCCCGACTAGAAGAAAGGGATACGCAGTATTTT.

The genes are TRBV3-1 and TRBJ2-7; unclear D gene. The ends were cut back, 0 bases at V and 6 bases at J, with 9 bases in the middle. The CDR3 is made up of 13 amino acids. The germline V gene encodes CDR1 LGHDT and CDR2 YNNKEL (reference sequence). The DNA of the CDR3 is TGTGCCAGCAGCCAAGATGATCAGGCCGAGCAGTACTTC. This encodes CASSQDDQAEQYF.